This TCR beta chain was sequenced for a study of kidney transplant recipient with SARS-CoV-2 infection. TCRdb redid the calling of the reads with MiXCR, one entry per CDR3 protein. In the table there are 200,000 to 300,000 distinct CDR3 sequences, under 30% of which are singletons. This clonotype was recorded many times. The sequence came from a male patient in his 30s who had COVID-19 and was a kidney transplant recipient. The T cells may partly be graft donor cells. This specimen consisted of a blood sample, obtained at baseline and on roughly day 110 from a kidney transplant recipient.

CDR3 loop: CASSEYGGGSYEQYF. The CDR3 nucleotides are TGTGCCAGCAGTGAATATGGTGGCGGGTCCTACGAGCAGTACTTC. The chain combines TRBV25-1 with TRBJ2-7, with D maybe TRBD2 (5 bases). Germline V gene lookup returns CDR1 MGHDK and CDR2 SYGVNS. V gave up 0 bases and J gave up 1 base, with 10 bases separating them. This CDR3 contains 15 residues.